A few counts support the clone carrying this T cell receptor (beta chain). Which cohort a participant joined came from the clinical history participants gave. Sequencing was performed with immunoSEQ multiplex PCR; in TCRdb, only in-frame clones are kept and a portion is missing. The table shows 370,000 or so clones, with about 89% occurring only once. This sample stems from a study of blood T cell repertoires in COVID-19. Study-level background: From T cells, B-cell-depleted T cells, or PBMCs came the material, which was cDNA or gDNA.

The CDR3 length is 15 residues. Trimming pared 4 bases from V and 4 bases from J, leaving 16 bases between. Germline V gene data show CDR1 as WSHSY and CDR2 as SAAADI. This clonotype was sampled from a man younger than 45 who had recovered from COVID-19. The source material was PBMCs or T cells enriched from blood (not recorded which). V gene TRBV10-2 combines with J gene TRBJ1-2; D may be TRBD1 (6 bases). CDR3 DNA sequence: TGCGCCAGCAGTGTAGGTCACAGGGTTGGCTATGGCTACACCTTC. Protein product: CASSVGHRVGYGYTF.